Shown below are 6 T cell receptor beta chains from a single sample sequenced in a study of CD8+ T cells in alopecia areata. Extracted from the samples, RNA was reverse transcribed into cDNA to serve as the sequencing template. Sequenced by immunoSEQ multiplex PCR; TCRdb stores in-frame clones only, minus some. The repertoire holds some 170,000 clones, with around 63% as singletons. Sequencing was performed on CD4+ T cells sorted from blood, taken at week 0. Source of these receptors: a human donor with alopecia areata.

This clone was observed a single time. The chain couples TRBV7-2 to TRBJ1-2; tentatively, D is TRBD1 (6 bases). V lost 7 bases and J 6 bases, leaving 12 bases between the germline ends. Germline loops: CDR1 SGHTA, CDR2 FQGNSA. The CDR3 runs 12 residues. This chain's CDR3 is CASNLQGNGYTF. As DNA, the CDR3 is TGTGCCAGCAACCTACAGGGAAATGGCTACACCTTC. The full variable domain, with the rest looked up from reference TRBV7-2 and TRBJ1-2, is GAGVSQSPSNKVTEKGKDVELRCDPISGHTALYWYRQSLGQGLEFLIYFQGNSAPDKSGLPSDRFSAERTGGSVSTLTIQRTQQEDSAVYLCASNLQGNGYTFGSGTRLTVV.

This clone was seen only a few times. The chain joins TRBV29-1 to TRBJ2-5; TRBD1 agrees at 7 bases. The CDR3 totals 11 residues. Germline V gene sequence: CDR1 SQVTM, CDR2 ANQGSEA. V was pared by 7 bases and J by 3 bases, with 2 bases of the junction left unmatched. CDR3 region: CSGTGEETQYF. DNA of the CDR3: TGCAGCGGTACAGGGGAAGAGACCCAGTACTTC.

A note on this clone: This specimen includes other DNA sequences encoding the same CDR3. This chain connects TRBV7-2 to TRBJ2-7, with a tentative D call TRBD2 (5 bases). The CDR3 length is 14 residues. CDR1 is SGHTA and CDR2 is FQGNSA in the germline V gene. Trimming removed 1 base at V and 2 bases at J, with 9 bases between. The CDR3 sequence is CASSLVPGTYEQYF. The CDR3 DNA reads TGTGCCAGCAGCTTAGTTCCGGGGACCTACGAGCAGTACTTC.

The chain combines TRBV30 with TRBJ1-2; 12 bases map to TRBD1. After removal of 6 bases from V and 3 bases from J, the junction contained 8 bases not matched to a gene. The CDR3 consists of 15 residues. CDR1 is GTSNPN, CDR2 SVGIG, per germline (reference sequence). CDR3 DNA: TGTGCCTGCCCGGGACAGGGGGCGCGGGACTATGGCTACACCTTC. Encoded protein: CACPGQGARDYGYTF.

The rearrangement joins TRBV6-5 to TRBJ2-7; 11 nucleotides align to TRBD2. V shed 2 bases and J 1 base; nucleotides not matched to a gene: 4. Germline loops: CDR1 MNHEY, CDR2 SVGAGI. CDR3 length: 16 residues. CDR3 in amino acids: CASSYPGLAGSYEQYF. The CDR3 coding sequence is TGTGCCAGCAGTTACCCCGGACTAGCGGGTTCCTACGAGCAGTACTTC.

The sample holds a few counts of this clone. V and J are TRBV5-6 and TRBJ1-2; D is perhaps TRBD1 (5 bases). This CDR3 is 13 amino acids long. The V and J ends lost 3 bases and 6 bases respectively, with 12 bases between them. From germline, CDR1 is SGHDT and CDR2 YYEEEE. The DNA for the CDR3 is TGTGCCAGCAGCTATGGAGGGGATCATGGCTACACCTTC. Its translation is CASSYGGDHGYTF.